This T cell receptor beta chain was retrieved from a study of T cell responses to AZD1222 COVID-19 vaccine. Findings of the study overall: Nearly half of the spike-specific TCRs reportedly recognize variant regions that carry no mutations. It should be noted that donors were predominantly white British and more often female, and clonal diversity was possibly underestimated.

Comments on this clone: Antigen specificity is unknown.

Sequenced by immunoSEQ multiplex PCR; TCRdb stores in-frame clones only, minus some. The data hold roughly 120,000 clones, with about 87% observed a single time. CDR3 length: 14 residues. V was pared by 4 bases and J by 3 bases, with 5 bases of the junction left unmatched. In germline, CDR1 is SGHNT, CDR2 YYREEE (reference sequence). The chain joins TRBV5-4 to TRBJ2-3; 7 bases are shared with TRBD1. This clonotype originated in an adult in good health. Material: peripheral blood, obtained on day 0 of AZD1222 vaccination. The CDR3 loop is CASSGRQGTDTQYF. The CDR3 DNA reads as TGTGCCAGCAGCGGACGACAGGGAACAGATACGCAGTATTTT.